Shown below are 11 T cell receptor beta chains from a single sample sequenced in a study of shared clonotypes between healthy human individuals. Here immunoSEQ multiplex PCR was the method, and the copy in TCRdb shows in-frame clones only, minus some. Of 1,500,000 or so clones in the sample, roughly 97% were seen once. The sequencing sample was made of naive CD4+ T cells sorted from blood. Subset in this sample: CD45RA+ positively selected. The receptors derive from a man in his thirties or forties in good health.

The chain recombines TRBV29-1 with TRBJ1-4; D gene uncertain. This CDR3 comprises 14 residues. The germline CDR1 and CDR2 sequences are SQVTM and ANQGSEA. V lost 5 bases, J lost 0 bases, and 10 bases lay in between. The CDR3 DNA follows: TGCAGCGTTAGTACCATTGCAACTAATGAAAAACTGTTTTTT. The encoded protein is CSVSTIATNEKLFF. Full variable domain (rest looked up from reference TRBV29-1 and TRBJ1-4): SAVISQKPSRDICQRGTSLTIQCQVDSQVTMMFWYRQQPGQSLTLIATANQGSEATYESGFVIDKFPISRPNLTFSTLTVSNMSPEDSSIYLCSVSTIATNEKLFFGSGTQLSVL.

The rearrangement uses TRBV15 and TRBJ2-3; D unclear. CDR1 is LNHNV and CDR2 is YYDKDF in the germline V gene (reference sequence). Trimming shortened V by 0 bases and J by 8 bases, and 9 bases separated the two germline ends. The CDR3 loop spans 13 amino acids. CDR3 DNA: TGTGCCACCAGCAGAGATCGGTCGGGTACGCAGTATTTT. Its protein product is CATSRDRSGTQYF.

CDR3 residues: CASSYSRQGSGNTIYF. DNA for the CDR3: TGTGCCAGCAGTTACTCACGACAGGGCTCTGGAAACACCATATATTTT. The chain recombines TRBV6-5 with TRBJ1-3, with TRBD1 identical over 7 bases. J lost 0 bases, V lost 0 bases, and 2 bases had no gene match. CDR1 is MNHEY and CDR2 is SVGAGI in the germline V gene. The CDR3 is 16 amino acids.

This clone was counted only a few times. The J gene is TRBJ2-2, the V gene TRBV19; tentative D call: TRBD2 (5 bases). From germline, CDR1 is LNHDA and CDR2 SQIVND (reference sequence). This CDR3 is 17 amino acids long. The V end was cut by 4 bases, the J end by 0 bases, with 15 bases between. CDR3 loop: CASSRPSPKANTGELFF. The CDR3 DNA sequence: TGTGCCAGTAGTAGGCCTAGCCCAAAAGCGAACACCGGGGAGCTGTTTTTT.

This clone was observed a single time. Other nucleotide sequences in the sample specify the same CDR3. The chain joins TRBV19 to TRBJ2-3; 7 bases are a match to TRBD2. V was pared by 3 bases and J by 1 base, with 1 base of the junction left unmatched. Germline CDR1 is LNHDA and CDR2 is SQIVND (reference sequence). This CDR3 region has 14 residues. The CDR3 coding sequence is TGTGCCAGTAGTATTGCGGGGGGCACAGATACGCAGTATTTT. This translates into CASSIAGGTDTQYF.

The CDR3 protein is CASSRDGYTGELFF. CDR3 nucleotide sequence: TGTGCCAGCAGTCGGGACGGATACACCGGGGAGCTGTTTTTT. The chain links TRBV6-1 to TRBJ2-2; D tentatively reads TRBD1 or TRBD2 (5 bases each). Per the germline V gene, CDR1 is MNHNS and CDR2 is SASEGT. The CDR3 runs 14 residues. Trimming stripped 5 bases from V and 3 bases from J, with 10 bases between.

The count of this clone is one. The rearrangement joins TRBV5-1 to TRBJ2-2; 7 bases align to TRBD2. Germline lookup yields CDR1 SGHRS and CDR2 YFSETQ. The CDR3 length is 18 residues. The ends lost 6 bases at V and 2 bases at J; junction bases unmatched: 16. The CDR3 DNA reads TGCGCCAGCACAGGGACTACCTTTCCCCGGGGAAACACCGGGGAGCTGTTTTTT. It specifies CASTGTTFPRGNTGELFF.

In this sample, this clone turned up once. This same CDR3 is encoded by further DNA sequences in the sample. This chain links TRBV9 with TRBJ2-7; D is ambiguous. The CDR3 covers 14 residues. From germline, CDR1 is SGDLS and CDR2 YYNGEE. Trimming removed 0 bases at V and 0 bases at J, with 7 bases between. Here the CDR3 reads CASSVGGSSYEQYF. CDR3 coding DNA: TGTGCCAGCAGCGTAGGAGGAAGCTCCTACGAGCAGTACTTC.

The J gene is TRBJ1-2, the V gene TRBV12-5; 9 bases are a match to TRBD1. This CDR3 region has 12 residues. Germline loops: CDR1 LGHNT, CDR2 FRNRAP. V lost 6 bases, J lost 6 bases, and 2 bases stayed unmatched. In DNA form, the CDR3 reads TGTGCTAGTGGGGGACAGGGTGATGGCTACACCTTC. Its protein is CASGGQGDGYTF. Based on the CDR3 plus reference TRBV12-5 and TRBJ1-2, the full variable domain is DARVTQTPRHKVTEMGQEVTMRCQPILGHNTVFWYRQTMMQGLELLAYFRNRAPLDDSGMPKDRFSAEMPDATLATLKIQPSEPRDSAVYFCASGGQGDGYTFGSGTRLTVV.

CDR3 nucleotide sequence: TGCGCCAGCAGCGTTGGGTCAGGGGGCGTATACGAGCAGTACTTC. Its protein is CASSVGSGGVYEQYF. This chain joins TRBV5-1 and TRBJ2-7, with 8 bases that match TRBD1. The V gene end was trimmed by 4 bases and the J gene end by 4 bases; junction bases not matched to a gene: 10. The CDR3 totals 15 residues. The V gene's germline CDR1 is SGHRS and CDR2 YFSETQ. The whole variable domain, filled in from reference TRBV5-1 and TRBJ2-7, reads KAGVTQTPRYLIKTRGQQVTLSCSPISGHRSVSWYQQTPGQGLQFLFEYFSETQRNKGNFPGRFSGRQFSNSRSEMNVSTLELGDSALYLCASSVGSGGVYEQYFGPGTRLTVT.

As DNA, the CDR3 is TGTGCCAGCAGAAGACTAGCGGGAGAGGGTTACGAGCAGTACTTC. Translating gives CASRRLAGEGYEQYF. The chain uses TRBV6-5 and TRBJ2-7, with 12 bases matching TRBD2. From germline, CDR1 is MNHEY and CDR2 SVGAGI. This CDR3 is 15 amino acids long. The trim removed 6 bases at V and 4 bases at J, leaving 7 bases unmatched.